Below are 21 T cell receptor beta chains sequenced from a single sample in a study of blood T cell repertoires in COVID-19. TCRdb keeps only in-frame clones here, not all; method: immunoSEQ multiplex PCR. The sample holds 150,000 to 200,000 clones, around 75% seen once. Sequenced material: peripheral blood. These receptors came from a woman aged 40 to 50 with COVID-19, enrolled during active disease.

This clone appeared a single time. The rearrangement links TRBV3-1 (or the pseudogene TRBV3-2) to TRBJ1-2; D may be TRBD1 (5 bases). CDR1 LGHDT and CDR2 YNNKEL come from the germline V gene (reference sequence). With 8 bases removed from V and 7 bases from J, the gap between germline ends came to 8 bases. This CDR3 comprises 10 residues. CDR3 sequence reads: CASGGVGYTF. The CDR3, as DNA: TGTGCCAGCGGGGGGGTTGGCTACACCTTC.

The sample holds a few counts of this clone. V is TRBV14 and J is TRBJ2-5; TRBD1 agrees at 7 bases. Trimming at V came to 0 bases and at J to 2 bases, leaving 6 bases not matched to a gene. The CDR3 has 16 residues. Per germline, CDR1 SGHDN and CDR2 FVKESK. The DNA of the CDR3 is TGTGCCAGCAGCCAAGAATCGGGGACAGTTCAAGAGACCCAGTACTTC. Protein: CASSQESGTVQETQYF.

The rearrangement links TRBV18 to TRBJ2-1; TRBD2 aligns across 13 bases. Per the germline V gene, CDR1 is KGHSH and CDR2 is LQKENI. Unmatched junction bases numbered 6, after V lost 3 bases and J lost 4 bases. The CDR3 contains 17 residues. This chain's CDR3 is CASSPRTSGRTYNEQFF. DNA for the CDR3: TGTGCCAGCTCACCGCGGACTAGCGGGAGAACGTACAATGAGCAGTTCTTC.

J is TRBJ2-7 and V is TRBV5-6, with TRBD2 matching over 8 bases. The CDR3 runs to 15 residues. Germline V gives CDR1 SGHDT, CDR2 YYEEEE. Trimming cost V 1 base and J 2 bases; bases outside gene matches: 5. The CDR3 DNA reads TGTGCCAGCAGCTTGCTACTAGCGGCTACCTACGAGCAGTACTTC. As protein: CASSLLLAATYEQYF.

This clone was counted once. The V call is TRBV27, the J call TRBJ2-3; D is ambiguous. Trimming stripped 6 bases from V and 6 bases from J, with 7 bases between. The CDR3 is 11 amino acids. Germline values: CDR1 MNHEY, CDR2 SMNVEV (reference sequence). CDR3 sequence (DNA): TGTGCCAGCAGCTCCCTGGATACGCAGTATTTT. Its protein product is CASSSLDTQYF.

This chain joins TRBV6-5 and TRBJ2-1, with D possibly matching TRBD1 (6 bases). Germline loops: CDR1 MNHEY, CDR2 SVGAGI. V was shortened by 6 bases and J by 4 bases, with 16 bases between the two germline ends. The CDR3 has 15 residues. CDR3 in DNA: TGTGCCAGCAGCCAGGGACAAGGTCTATACAATGAGCAGTTCTTC. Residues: CASSQGQGLYNEQFF.

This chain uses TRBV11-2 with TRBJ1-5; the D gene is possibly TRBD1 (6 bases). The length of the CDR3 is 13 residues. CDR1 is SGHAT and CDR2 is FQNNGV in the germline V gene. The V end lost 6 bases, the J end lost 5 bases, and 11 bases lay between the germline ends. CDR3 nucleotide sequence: TGTGCCAGCAGTGGGGGCTTGGATCAGCCCCAGCATTTT. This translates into CASSGGLDQPQHF.

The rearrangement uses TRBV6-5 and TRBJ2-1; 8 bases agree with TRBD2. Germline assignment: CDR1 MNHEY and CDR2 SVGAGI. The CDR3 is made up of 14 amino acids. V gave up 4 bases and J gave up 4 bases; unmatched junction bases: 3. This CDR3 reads CASSSPGGYNEQFF. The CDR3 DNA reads TGTGCCAGCAGTTCGCCGGGGGGGTACAATGAGCAGTTCTTC.

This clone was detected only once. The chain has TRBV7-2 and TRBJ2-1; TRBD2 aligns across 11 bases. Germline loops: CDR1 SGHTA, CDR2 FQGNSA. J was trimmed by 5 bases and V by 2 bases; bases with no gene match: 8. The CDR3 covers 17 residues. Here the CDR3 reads CASSLPIAGGSNNEQFF. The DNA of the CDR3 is TGTGCCAGCAGCTTACCTATAGCGGGGGGGAGCAACAATGAGCAGTTCTTC.

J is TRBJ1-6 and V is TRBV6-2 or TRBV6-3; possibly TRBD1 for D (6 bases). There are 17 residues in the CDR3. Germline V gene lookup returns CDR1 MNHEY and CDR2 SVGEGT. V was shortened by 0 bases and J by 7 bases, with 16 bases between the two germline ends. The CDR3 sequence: CASSYSSGGATNSPLHF. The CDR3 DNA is TGTGCCAGCAGTTACTCATCTGGGGGCGCAACCAATTCACCCCTCCACTTT.

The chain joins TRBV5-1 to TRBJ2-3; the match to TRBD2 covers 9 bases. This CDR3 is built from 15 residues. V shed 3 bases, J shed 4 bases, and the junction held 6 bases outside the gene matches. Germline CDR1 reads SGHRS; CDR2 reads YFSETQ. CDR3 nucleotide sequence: TGCGCCAGCAGCTATATAGCGGGAGAGGCAGATACGCAGTATTTT. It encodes CASSYIAGEADTQYF.

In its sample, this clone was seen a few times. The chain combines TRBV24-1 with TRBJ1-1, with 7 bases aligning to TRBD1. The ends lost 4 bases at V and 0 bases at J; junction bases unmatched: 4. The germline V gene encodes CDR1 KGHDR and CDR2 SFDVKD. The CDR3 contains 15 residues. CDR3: CATSDLTGLNTEAFF. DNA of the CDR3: TGTGCCACCAGTGACCTGACAGGGCTGAACACTGAAGCTTTCTTT.

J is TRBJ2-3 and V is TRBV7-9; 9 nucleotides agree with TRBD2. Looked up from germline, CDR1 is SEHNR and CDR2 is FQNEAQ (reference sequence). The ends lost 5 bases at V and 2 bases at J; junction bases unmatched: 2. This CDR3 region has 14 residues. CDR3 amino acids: CASSPGLATDTQYF. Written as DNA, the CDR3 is TGTGCCAGCAGCCCGGGACTAGCCACAGATACGCAGTATTTT.

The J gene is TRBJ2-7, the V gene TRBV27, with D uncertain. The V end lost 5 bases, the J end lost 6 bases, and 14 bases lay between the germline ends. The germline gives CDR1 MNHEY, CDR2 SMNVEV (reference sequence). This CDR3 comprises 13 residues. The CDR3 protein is CASSHLAWSEQYF. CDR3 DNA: TGTGCCAGCAGTCATCTGGCGTGGAGCGAGCAGTACTTC.

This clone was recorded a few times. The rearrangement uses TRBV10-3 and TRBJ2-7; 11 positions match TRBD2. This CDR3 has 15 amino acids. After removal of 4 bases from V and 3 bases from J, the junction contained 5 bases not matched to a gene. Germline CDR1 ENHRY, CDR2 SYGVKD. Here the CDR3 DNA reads TGTGCCATCAGTGCCTCGGGACTAGCGGACTACGAGCAGTACTTC. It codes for CAISASGLADYEQYF.

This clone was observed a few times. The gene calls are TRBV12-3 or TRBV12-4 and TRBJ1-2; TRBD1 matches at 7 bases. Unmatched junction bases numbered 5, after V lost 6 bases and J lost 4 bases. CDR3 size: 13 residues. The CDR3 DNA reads TGTGCCAGCAGCCTGCGGGACAGCTATGGCTACACCTTC. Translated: CASSLRDSYGYTF.

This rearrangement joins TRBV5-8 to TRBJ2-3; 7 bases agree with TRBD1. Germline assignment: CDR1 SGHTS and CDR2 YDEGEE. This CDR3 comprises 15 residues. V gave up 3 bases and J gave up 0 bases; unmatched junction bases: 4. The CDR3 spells CASSSHRGSTDTQYF. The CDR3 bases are TGTGCCAGCAGCTCACACAGGGGAAGCACAGATACGCAGTATTTT.

CDR3 amino acids: CASNPQQVPGEQYF. The CDR3 DNA sequence: TGTGCCAGCAACCCCCAGCAGGTCCCTGGGGAGCAGTACTTC. The chain carries TRBV2 and TRBJ2-7; D is undetermined. The germline gives CDR1 SNHLY, CDR2 FYNNEI. The CDR3 covers 14 residues. The V end was cut by 7 bases, the J end by 7 bases, with 20 bases between. The variable domain in full, with the rest retrieved from reference TRBV2 and TRBJ2-7, is EPEVTQTPSHQVTQMGQEVILRCVPISNHLYFYWYRQILGQKVEFLVSFYNNEISEKSEIFDDQFSVERPDGSNFTLKIRSTKLEDSAMYFCASNPQQVPGEQYFGPGTRLTVT.

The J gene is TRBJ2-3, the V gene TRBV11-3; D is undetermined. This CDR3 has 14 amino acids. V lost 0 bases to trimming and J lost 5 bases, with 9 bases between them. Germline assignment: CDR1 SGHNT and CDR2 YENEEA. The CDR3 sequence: CASSLDRFQDTQYF. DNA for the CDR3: TGTGCCAGCAGCTTAGATCGGTTTCAAGATACGCAGTATTTT.

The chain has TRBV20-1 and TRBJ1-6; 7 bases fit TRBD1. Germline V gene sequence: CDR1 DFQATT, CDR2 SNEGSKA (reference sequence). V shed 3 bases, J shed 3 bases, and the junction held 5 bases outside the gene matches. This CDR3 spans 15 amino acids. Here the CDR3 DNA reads TGCAGTGCTAGTCAACAGGGGCGCTATAATTCACCCCTCCACTTT. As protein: CSASQQGRYNSPLHF.

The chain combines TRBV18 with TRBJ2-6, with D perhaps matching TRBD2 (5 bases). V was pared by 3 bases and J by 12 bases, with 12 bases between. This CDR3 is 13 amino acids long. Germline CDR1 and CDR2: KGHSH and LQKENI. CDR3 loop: CASSPGEDGVLTF. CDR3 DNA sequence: TGTGCCAGCTCACCGGGAGAGGACGGCGTCCTGACTTTC.